This entry lists 20 T cell receptor beta chains sequenced from one sample in a study of blood T cell repertoires in COVID-19 (TCRdb year 2020). The library was built by means of the immunoSEQ multiplex PCR assay. What TCRdb holds here is the immuneACCESS table cut down to in-frame rearrangements. Part of the clones is not present; checked against another copy, under half of the missing clones reflect an unresolved V gene, and the others are unexplained. This sample comprises 150,000 to 170,000 clones, around 85% of them detected only once. The ten top clones hold 0.63% of the sample. Sequencing input: peripheral blood. The receptors shown here come from a man between 60 and 75 years old with COVID-19, enrolled during active disease.

J is TRBJ1-2 and V is TRBV6-5; no reliable D call. CDR3 length equals 13 residues. Germline V gives CDR1 MNHEY, CDR2 SVGAGI. The ends were cut back, 11 bases at V and 4 bases at J, with 17 bases in the middle. The CDR3 DNA reads TGTGCCGTAATGCTCCATGCGGTCTATGGCTACACCTTC. Its protein product is CAVMLHAVYGYTF.

The chain combines TRBV29-1 with TRBJ1-2; TRBD1 aligns across 8 bases. V was pared by 6 bases and J by 8 bases, with 8 bases of the junction left unmatched. The CDR3 loop spans 12 amino acids. Germline V CDR1 and CDR2: SQVTM, ANQGSEA. The DNA of the CDR3 is TGCAGCGTCGAACGGACAGGGAGAGGCTACACCTTC. Translating gives CSVERTGRGYTF.

The V and J genes are TRBV6-6 and TRBJ1-2, with D possibly TRBD1 on 5 matching bases. The germline CDR1 and CDR2 sequences are MNHNY and SVGAGI (reference sequence). Trimming removed 0 bases from V and 1 base from J, with 12 bases in between. The CDR3 contains 16 residues. In DNA form, the CDR3 reads TGTGCCAGCAGTTACTCTGGTGCGGGGGTTAACTATGGCTACACCTTC. Its translation is CASSYSGAGVNYGYTF.

The sample holds one count of this clone. The V gene is TRBV7-2, the J gene TRBJ1-4; a weak D match, TRBD1 (6 bases). The CDR3 has 14 residues. Trimming shortened V by 2 bases and J by 6 bases, and 10 bases separated the two germline ends. Germline CDR1 SGHTA, CDR2 FQGNSA. The CDR3 bases are TGTGCCAGCAGCTTATATCGGACAGATGAAAAACTGTTTTTT. Amino acid sequence: CASSLYRTDEKLFF.

The J gene is TRBJ1-2, the V gene TRBV18, with D maybe TRBD1 (5 bases). This CDR3 has 14 residues. The V gene's germline CDR1 is KGHSH and CDR2 LQKENI. Trimming left V 5 bases short and J 4 bases short, with 14 bases between. As DNA, the CDR3 is TGTGCCAGCTCAAAAGGGGAAGACGGCTATGGCTACACCTTC. Translation gives CASSKGEDGYGYTF.

V usage is TRBV29-1 and J usage is TRBJ2-2; no firm D call. V lost 4 bases and J lost 4, with 10 bases in between. This CDR3 region has 13 residues. Germline V gene sequence: CDR1 SQVTM, CDR2 ANQGSEA. CDR3 in DNA: TGCAGCGTTGTTGTCTCGCGCACCGGGGAGCTGTTTTTT. Encoded protein: CSVVVSRTGELFF.

This clone came up a few times. The chain is built from TRBV7-3 and TRBJ2-2; D call uncertain. From germline, CDR1 is SGHTA and CDR2 FQGTGA. The length of the CDR3 is 15 residues. The V end was cut by 4 bases, the J end by 2 bases, with 11 bases between. The CDR3 here is CASSSRQDNTGELFF. The CDR3 DNA sequence: TGTGCCAGCAGCTCACGTCAGGATAACACCGGGGAGCTGTTTTTT.

This chain connects TRBV18 to TRBJ1-2; D might be TRBD1 (6 bases). The ends were cut back, 3 bases at V and 8 bases at J, with 13 bases in the middle. CDR1 and CDR2 from the germline V gene are KGHSH and LQKENI. CDR3 length: 13 amino acids. Here the CDR3 reads CASSPPAGAGYTF. The CDR3 DNA follows: TGTGCCAGCTCACCGCCAGCAGGGGCGGGCTACACCTTC.

This chain connects TRBV9 to TRBJ2-7, with TRBD2 matching over 7 bases. The CDR3 consists of 13 residues. V lost 4 bases and J lost 5; bases outside the gene matches: 6. Germline CDR1 reads SGDLS; CDR2 reads YYNGEE. CDR3 in DNA: TGTGCCAGCAGCCCGTGGGAGGGAGACGAGCAGTACTTC. Translated: CASSPWEGDEQYF.

The V gene is TRBV7-9, the J gene TRBJ1-2; TRBD1 aligns across 9 bases. This CDR3 is 15 amino acids long. CDR1 is SEHNR, CDR2 FQNEAQ, per germline (reference sequence). V was pared by 1 base and J by 2 bases, with 2 bases of the junction left unmatched. The CDR3 sequence: CASSLDGTGNYGYTF. In DNA form, the CDR3 reads TGTGCCAGCAGCTTAGATGGGACAGGGAACTATGGCTACACCTTC.

This chain connects TRBV6-2 or TRBV6-3 to TRBJ1-5; 8 bases are shared with TRBD1. V was pared by 3 bases and J by 6 bases, with 4 bases of the junction left unmatched. Germline V lookup: CDR1 MNHEY, CDR2 SVGEGT. The CDR3 sequence is 14 residues long. CDR3 nucleotides: TGTGCCAGCAGTTATCCAGGGGGCACTCAGCCCCAGCATTTT. Its translation is CASSYPGGTQPQHF.

The chain joins TRBV7-6 to TRBJ1-3, with 7 nucleotides matching TRBD1. This CDR3 has 17 amino acids. Germline V lookup: CDR1 SGHVS, CDR2 FNYEAQ. Trimming cost V 5 bases and J 4 bases; bases outside gene matches: 14. The CDR3 sequence is CASSPVEGATRGNTIYF. The CDR3 DNA reads TGTGCCAGCAGCCCGGTGGAGGGGGCAACGCGGGGAAACACCATATATTTT.

V usage is TRBV6-2 or TRBV6-3 and J usage is TRBJ2-3; 9 bases match TRBD1. V lost 5 bases to trimming and J lost 2 bases; unmatched junction nucleotides: 5. The CDR3 loop spans 15 amino acids. Germline CDR1 is MNHEY and CDR2 is SVGEGT. This CDR3 reads CASSLDRGYTDTQYF. The DNA for the CDR3 is TGTGCCAGCAGTCTGGACAGGGGTTACACAGATACGCAGTATTTT.

The chain links TRBV18 to TRBJ1-3; TRBD1 is a possible D gene (6 bases). V was pared by 3 bases and J by 3 bases, with 12 bases between. The germline CDR1 and CDR2 sequences are KGHSH and LQKENI. The CDR3 sequence is 15 residues long. In DNA form, the CDR3 reads TGTGCCAGCTCACCGCTACAGGGTTTTGGAAACACCATATATTTT. Protein sequence: CASSPLQGFGNTIYF.

The chain is built from TRBV29-1 and TRBJ2-5, with a weak D call TRBD1 (5 bases). The germline V gene has CDR1 SQVTM and CDR2 ANQGSEA. There are 16 residues in the CDR3. Trimming removed 0 bases from V and 1 base from J, with 15 bases in between. CDR3 nucleotide sequence: TGCAGCGTTGAAGATTGGGGCCAGAAACCCCAAGAGACCCAGTACTTC. This translates into CSVEDWGQKPQETQYF.

The V and J genes are TRBV18 and TRBJ1-1; D possibly corresponds to TRBD1 (5 bases). V was clipped by 1 base and J by 2 bases, with 11 bases between them. The CDR3 loop spans 15 amino acids. CDR1 and CDR2 (germline): KGHSH, LQKENI. The CDR3 loop is CASSPREGLNTEAFF. CDR3 DNA sequence: TGTGCCAGCTCACCACGGGAGGGACTAAACACTGAAGCTTTCTTT.

The chain links TRBV5-4 to TRBJ1-1; D possibly corresponds to TRBD1 (5 bases). The CDR3 runs 15 residues. Trimming took off 3 bases at V and 0 bases at J, with 12 bases between the two ends. CDR1 and CDR2 (germline): SGHNT, YYREEE (reference sequence). CDR3 sequence: CASSWMDKLNTEAFF. In DNA, the CDR3 is TGTGCCAGCAGCTGGATGGACAAACTGAACACTGAAGCTTTCTTT.

V usage is TRBV6-5 and J usage is TRBJ2-2; 7 nucleotides align to TRBD2. The CDR3 consists of 14 residues. V was clipped by 8 bases and J by 8 bases; unmatched bases: 11. The germline CDR1 and CDR2 sequences are MNHEY and SVGAGI. The CDR3 spells CASRTGGSSGELFF. CDR3 in DNA: TGTGCCAGCCGGACTGGCGGGAGTTCTGGGGAGCTGTTTTTT.

The chain joins TRBV29-1 to TRBJ2-3, with 8 bases matching TRBD2. This CDR3 region has 15 residues. The germline V gene encodes CDR1 SQVTM and CDR2 ANQGSEA. V lost 4 bases to trimming and J lost 0 bases; unmatched junction nucleotides: 6. The CDR3 loop is CSVVPLAASTDTQYF. Here the CDR3 DNA reads TGCAGCGTTGTCCCACTAGCGGCTAGCACAGATACGCAGTATTTT.

The chain employs TRBV9 and TRBJ1-1; D perhaps matches TRBD1 (5 bases). This CDR3 spans 15 amino acids. V was shortened by 2 bases and J by 1 base, with 12 bases between the two germline ends. Germline CDR1 reads SGDLS; CDR2 reads YYNGEE. The CDR3 DNA reads as TGTGCCAGCAGCGTGTATCAGGGCCCGAACACTGAAGCTTTCTTT. It translates to CASSVYQGPNTEAFF.